The clone carrying this T cell receptor beta chain has a handful of counts. Its specificity is not known. This record comes from a study of T cell repertoires in cytomegalovirus infection. About the study: Shared public TCR beta signatures pointed to both CMV infection and a matching HLA type.

Study results and limitations: Within the response measured ex vivo, HLA-C-restricted CMV-specific TCR beta clonotypes were dominant.

TCRdb fed the reads into MiXCR, producing one record per CDR3 protein. This table has approximately 260,000 distinct CDR3 sequences, approximately 22% appearing once. Per germline, CDR1 SGHNT and CDR2 YYREEE (reference sequence). This CDR3 comprises 13 residues. V gave up 2 bases and J gave up 3 bases, with 6 bases separating them. The specimen was cultured PBMCs, collected from culture after CMV antigen stimulation. The rearrangement uses TRBV5-4 and TRBJ1-3; D remains ambiguous. This receptor was identified in a human donor in good health (CMV status not recorded). Some clones in this sample may be carry-over from other donors' samples. For the CDR3, the DNA is TGTGCCAGCAGCTTCCAGGTTGGAAACACCATATATTTT. It specifies CASSFQVGNTIYF.